This TCR beta chain was sequenced for a study of blood T cell repertoires in COVID-19. Looking at the study overall: Sites across the United States, Italy and Spain contributed samples from acute and convalescent COVID-19.

J lost 5 bases, V lost 4 bases, and 5 bases had no gene match. Germline loops: CDR1 SGHNT, CDR2 YYREEE (reference sequence). This CDR3 contains 15 residues. Per the authors' pipeline: Nucleated cell counts were estimated from reference gene primer amplification. Clones were read by immunoSEQ multiplex PCR, and TCRdb kept only the in-frame ones, dropping some. V and J calls and clone size are copied from that table; D and trimming were computed from the DNA. In the table there are about 370,000 clones, around 89% of which are singletons. While infection was still active, Seattle patients were enrolled and then followed longitudinally.

The sequenced sample was peripheral blood. The V and J genes are TRBV5-4 and TRBJ2-1; 11 bases are a match to TRBD2. The sequence was obtained from a woman aged 25 to 39 with COVID-19, enrolled during active disease. The CDR3 bases are TGTGCCAGCAGCCTTAGCGGGAGGGCCCACAATGAGCAGTTCTTC. Amino acids: CASSLSGRAHNEQFF.